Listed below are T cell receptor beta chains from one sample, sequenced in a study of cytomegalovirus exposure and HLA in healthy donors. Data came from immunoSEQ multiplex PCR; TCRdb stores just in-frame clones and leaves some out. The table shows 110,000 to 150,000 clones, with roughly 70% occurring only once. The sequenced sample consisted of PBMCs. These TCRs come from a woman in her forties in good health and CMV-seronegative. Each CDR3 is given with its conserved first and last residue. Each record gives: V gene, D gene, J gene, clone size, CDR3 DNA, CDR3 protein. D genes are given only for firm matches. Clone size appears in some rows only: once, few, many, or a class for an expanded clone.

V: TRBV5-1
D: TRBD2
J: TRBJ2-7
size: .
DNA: TGCGCCAGCAGCCCACCTAGCGGGGTAGCCTACGAGCAGTACTTC
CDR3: CASSPPSGVAYEQYF

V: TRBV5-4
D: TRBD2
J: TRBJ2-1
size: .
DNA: TGTGCCAGCAGCTTTACTCGGGGGGAAAGCTCCTACAATGAGCAGTTCTTC
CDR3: CASSFTRGESSYNEQFF

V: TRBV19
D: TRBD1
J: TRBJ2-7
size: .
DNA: TGTGCCAGTAGCGAAGCCGGGACAGGGACTCCCTACGAGCAGTACTTC
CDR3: CASSEAGTGTPYEQYF

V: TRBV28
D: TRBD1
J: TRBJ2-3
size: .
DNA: TGTGCCAGCAGGGATTGGACAGGGGATTCAGATACGCAGTATTTT
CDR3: CASRDWTGDSDTQYF

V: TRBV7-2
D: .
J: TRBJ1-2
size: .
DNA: TGTGCCAGCAGCTTATACCCAGATATCTATGGCTACACCTTC
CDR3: CASSLYPDIYGYTF

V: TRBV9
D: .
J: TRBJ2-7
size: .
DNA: TGTGCCAGCAGCTTAACCCGGGACACCACCTACGAGCAGTACTTC
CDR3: CASSLTRDTTYEQYF

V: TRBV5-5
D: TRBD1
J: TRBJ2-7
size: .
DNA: TGTGCCAGCAGCTTGGCAACTCGACAGGGGGTAGACGAGCAGTACTTC
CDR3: CASSLATRQGVDEQYF

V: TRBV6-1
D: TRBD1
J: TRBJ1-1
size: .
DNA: TGTGCCAGCAGTGAGGGGACAGGCCCCGAAGCTTTCTTT
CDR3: CASSEGTGPEAFF

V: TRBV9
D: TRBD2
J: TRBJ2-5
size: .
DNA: TGTGCCAGCAGCACACCGACTAGCGGGGCGACTAAAGAGACCCAGTACTTC
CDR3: CASSTPTSGATKETQYF

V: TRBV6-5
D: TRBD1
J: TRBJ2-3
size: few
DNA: TGTGCCAGCACCACTACAGGGGGCGCATCCGATACGCAGTATTTT
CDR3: CASTTTGGASDTQYF

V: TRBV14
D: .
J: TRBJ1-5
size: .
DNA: TGTGCCAGCAGCCAAGACCTCGGAGGGACCCAGCATTTT
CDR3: CASSQDLGGTQHF

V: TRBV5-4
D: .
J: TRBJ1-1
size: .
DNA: TGTGCCAGCAGCTTGAAAGGTAGAGGGACTGAAGCTTTCTTT
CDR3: CASSLKGRGTEAFF

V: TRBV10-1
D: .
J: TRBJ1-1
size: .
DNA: TGCGCCAGCAGTGAGCCGCGACGGGGAGCAGTGAACACTGAAGCTTTCTTT
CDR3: CASSEPRRGAVNTEAFF

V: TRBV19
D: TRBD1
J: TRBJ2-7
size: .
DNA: TGTGCCAGTAGTATAGGACAGGGGACGAACTACGAGCAGTACTTC
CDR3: CASSIGQGTNYEQYF

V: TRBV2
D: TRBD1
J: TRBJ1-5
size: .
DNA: TGCGCTACCCAAGAGGGGACAGGGAATCAGCCCCAGCATTTT
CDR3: CATQEGTGNQPQHF

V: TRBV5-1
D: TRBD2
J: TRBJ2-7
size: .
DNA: TGCGCCAGCAAGGATAGCGGGGAGTACGAGCAGTACTTC
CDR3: CASKDSGEYEQYF

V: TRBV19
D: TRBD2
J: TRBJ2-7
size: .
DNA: TGTGCCAGTAGTATAGGCGGGGGGAGAATCAACGAGCAGTACTTC
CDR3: CASSIGGGRINEQYF

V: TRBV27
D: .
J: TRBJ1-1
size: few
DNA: TGTGCCAGCAGTTTATACCCCTTCAGGGTTAGGGTGAACACTGAAGCTTTCTTT
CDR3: CASSLYPFRVRVNTEAFF

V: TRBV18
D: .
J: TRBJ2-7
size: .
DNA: TGTGCCAGCTCACCACTCGGAAGGGGGATCGGAGACGAGCAGTACTTC
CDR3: CASSPLGRGIGDEQYF

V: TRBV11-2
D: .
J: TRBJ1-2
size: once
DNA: TGTGCCAGCAGCTTAGATCGAACAAGTCCTAACTATGGCTACACCTTC
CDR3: CASSLDRTSPNYGYTF

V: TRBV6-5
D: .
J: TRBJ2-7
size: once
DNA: TGTGCCAGCAGTTACTCGGGGGGTTTTGACTACGAGCAGTACTTC
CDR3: CASSYSGGFDYEQYF

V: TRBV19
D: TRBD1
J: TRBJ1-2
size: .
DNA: TGTGCCAGTAAGCAGACAGGGCGAGACTATGGCTACACCTTC
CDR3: CASKQTGRDYGYTF

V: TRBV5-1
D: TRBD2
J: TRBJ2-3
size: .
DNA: TGCGCCAGCAGTTGGACTAGCGGGGTGTCGCCTACGCAGTATTTT
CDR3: CASSWTSGVSPTQYF

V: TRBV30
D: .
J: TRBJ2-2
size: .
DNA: TGTGCCTGGAGGTTGCAGGGCGGTACCGGGGAGCTGTTTTTT
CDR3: CAWRLQGGTGELFF

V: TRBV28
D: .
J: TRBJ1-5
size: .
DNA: TGTGCCAGCAGTTTGGGGGACACACGCAATCAGCCCCAGCATTTT
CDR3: CASSLGDTRNQPQHF

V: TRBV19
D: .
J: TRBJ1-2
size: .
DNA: TGTGCCAGTAGTATAGGGCATCGGCGGGGCTACACCTTC
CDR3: CASSIGHRRGYTF

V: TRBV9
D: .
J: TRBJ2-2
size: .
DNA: TGTGCCAGCAGCGTAGCGGGGGGGGAGCTGTTTTTT
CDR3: CASSVAGGELFF

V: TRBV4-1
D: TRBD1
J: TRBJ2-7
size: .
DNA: TGCGCCAGCAGCCGCGCGGGGACAGGGGGAATAGACGAGCAGTACTTC
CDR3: CASSRAGTGGIDEQYF

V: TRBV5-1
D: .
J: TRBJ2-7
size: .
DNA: TGCGCCAGCAGCTTAGGACATGGGATATACGAGCAGTACTTC
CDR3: CASSLGHGIYEQYF

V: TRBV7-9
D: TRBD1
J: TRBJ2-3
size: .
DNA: TGTGCCAGCAGCTACCCGGACAGGGGGCGGTCAGATACGCAGTATTTT
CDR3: CASSYPDRGRSDTQYF

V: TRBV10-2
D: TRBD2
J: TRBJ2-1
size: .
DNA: TGCGCCAGCAGTGAGGTTCGAGCGGGAATACTTGAGCAGTTCTTC
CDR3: CASSEVRAGILEQFF

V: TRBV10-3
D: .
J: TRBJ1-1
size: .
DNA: TGTGCCTCCGGGCTCGGTGGGGGGATGAACACTGAAGCTTTCTTT
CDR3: CASGLGGGMNTEAFF

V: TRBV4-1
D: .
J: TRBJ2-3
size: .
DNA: TGCGCCAGCAGCCAAGCTGGGAGTTCGATTGGCACAGATACGCAGTATTTT
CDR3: CASSQAGSSIGTDTQYF

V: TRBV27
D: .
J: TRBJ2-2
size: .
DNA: TGTGCCAGCAGCCTTGCCGGGGAGCTGTTTTTT
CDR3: CASSLAGELFF